This T cell receptor (beta chain) was identified during a study of blood T cell repertoires in COVID-19. The ends were cut back, 1 base at V and 7 bases at J, with 13 bases in the middle. CDR1 ENHRY and CDR2 SYGVKD come from the germline V gene. The CDR3 has 14 amino acids. Clones were sequenced by immunoSEQ multiplex PCR, and TCRdb holds only the in-frame ones, with some missing. The data show 90,000 to 140,000 clones, 80% to 90% seen once. This clone was seen only a few times. The chain carries TRBV10-3 and TRBJ1-2; D is possibly TRBD1 (5 bases). Material for sequencing was peripheral blood. This receptor was identified in a woman aged 70 to 79 with acute or convalescent COVID-19. The CDR3 nucleotides read TGTGCCATCAGTGAGTTTAGGGGAATCTCTGGCTACACCTTC. It translates to CAISEFRGISGYTF.